This TCR beta chain derives from a study of early T cells in non-severe SARS-CoV-2 infection. Tagging with unique molecular identifiers was applied to individual cDNA molecules. TCRdb re-analysed the 5' RACE reads in MiXCR, keeping a single row per CDR3 protein. The sample includes roughly 43,000 distinct CDR3 sequences, less than 30% of them seen just once. This CDR3 region has 13 residues. Deletions cut 3 bases from V and 6 bases from J, with 15 bases between. In germline, CDR1 is GTSNPN, CDR2 SVGIG (reference sequence). This receptor was identified in an adult who was a healthcare worker with PCR-confirmed SARS-CoV-2 infection or an uninfected control (not recorded which). This chain connects TRBV30 to TRBJ2-7; TRBD2 might be the D (6 bases). The source material was whole blood, sampled at baseline. The CDR3 spells CAWRRGMSGEQYF. The CDR3 DNA sequence: TGTGCCTGGAGACGGGGGATGTCCGGCGAGCAGTACTTC. Full variable domain (rest looked up from reference TRBV30 and TRBJ2-7): SQTIHQWPATLVQPVGSPLSLECTVEGTSNPNLYWYRQAAGRGLQLLFYSVGIGQISSEVPQNLSASRPQDRQFILSSKKLLLSDSGFYLCAWRRGMSGEQYFGPGTRLTVT.